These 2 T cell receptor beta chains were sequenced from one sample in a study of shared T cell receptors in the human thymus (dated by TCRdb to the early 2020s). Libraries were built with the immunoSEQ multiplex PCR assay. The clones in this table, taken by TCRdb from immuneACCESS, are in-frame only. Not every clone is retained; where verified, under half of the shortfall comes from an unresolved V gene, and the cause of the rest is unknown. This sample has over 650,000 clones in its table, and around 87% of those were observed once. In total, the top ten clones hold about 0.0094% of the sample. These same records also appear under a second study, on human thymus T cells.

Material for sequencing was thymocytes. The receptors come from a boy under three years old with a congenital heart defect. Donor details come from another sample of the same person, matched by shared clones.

The CDR3 DNA follows: TGTGCCATCAGTTCGACAGATACGCAGTATTTT. It specifies CAISSTDTQYF. V usage is TRBV10-3 and J usage is TRBJ2-3; D call uncertain. CDR3 length equals 11 residues. Trimming took off 5 bases at V and 3 bases at J, with 3 bases between the two ends. The germline V gene encodes CDR1 ENHRY and CDR2 SYGVKD.

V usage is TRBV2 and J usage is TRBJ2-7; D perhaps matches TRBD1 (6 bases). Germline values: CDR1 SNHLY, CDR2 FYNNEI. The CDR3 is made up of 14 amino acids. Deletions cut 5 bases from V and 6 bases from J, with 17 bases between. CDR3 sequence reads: CASSLDSPLGEQYF. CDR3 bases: TGTGCCAGCAGTTTGGACAGCCCCCTGGGCGAGCAGTACTTC. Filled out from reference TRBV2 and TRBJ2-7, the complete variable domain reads EPEVTQTPSHQVTQMGQEVILRCVPISNHLYFYWYRQILGQKVEFLVSFYNNEISEKSEIFDDQFSVERPDGSNFTLKIRSTKLEDSAMYFCASSLDSPLGEQYFGPGTRLTVT.